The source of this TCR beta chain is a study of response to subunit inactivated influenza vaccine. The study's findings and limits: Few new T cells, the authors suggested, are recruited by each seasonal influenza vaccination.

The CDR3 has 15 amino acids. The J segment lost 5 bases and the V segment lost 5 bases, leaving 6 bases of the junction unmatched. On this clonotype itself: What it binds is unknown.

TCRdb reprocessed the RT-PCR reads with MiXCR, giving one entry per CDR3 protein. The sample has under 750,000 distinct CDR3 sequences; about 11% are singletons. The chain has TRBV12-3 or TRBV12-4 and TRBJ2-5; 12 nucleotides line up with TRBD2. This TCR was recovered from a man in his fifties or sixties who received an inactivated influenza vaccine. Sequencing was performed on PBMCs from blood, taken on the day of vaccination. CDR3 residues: CASSNGLAGTETQYF. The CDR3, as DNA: TGTGCCAGCAGTAACGGACTAGCGGGAACGGAGACCCAGTACTTC.